A few counts support the clone carrying this T cell receptor beta chain. The antigen is unknown. TCRdb re-called the reads with MiXCR, one entry per CDR3 protein. In the table there are hundreds of thousands of distinct CDR3 sequences, 9% to 9.5% of which are singletons. This sample stems from a study of T cell repertoires in cytomegalovirus infection. Study details: Both CMV infection and a matching HLA type were indicated by public TCR beta signatures. Study-level points and caveats: CMV-specific TCR beta clonotypes restricted by HLA-C were the ones dominating the ex vivo response.

From germline, CDR1 is SGHAT and CDR2 FQDESV (reference sequence). CDR3 length equals 13 residues. Trimming shortened V by 0 bases and J by 8 bases, and 5 bases separated the two germline ends. Material: PBMCs. This clonotype was obtained from a human donor in good health (CMV status not recorded). Some clones in this sample may be carry-over from other donors' samples. The rearrangement joins TRBV11-1 to TRBJ1-6; no reliable D call. This chain's CDR3 is CASSLAPYSPLHF. The CDR3 region has the DNA TGTGCCAGCAGCTTAGCGCCGTATTCACCCCTCCACTTT.